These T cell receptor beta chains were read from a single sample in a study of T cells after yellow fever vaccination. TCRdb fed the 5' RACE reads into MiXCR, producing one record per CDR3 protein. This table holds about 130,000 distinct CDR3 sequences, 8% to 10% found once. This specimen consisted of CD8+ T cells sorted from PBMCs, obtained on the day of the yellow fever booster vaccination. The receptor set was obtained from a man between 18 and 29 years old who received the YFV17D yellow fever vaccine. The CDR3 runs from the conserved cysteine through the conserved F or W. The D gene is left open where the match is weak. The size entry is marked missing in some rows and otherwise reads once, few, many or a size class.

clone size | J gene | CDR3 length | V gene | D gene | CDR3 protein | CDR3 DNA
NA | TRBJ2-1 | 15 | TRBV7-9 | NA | CASSGPGTYYNEQFF | TGTGCCAGCAGCGGCCCCGGGACTTACTACAATGAGCAGTTCTTC
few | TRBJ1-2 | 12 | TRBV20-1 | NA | CSARDLGYGYTF | TGCAGTGCTAGAGATTTAGGTTATGGCTACACCTTC
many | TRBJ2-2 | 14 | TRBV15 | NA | CATTDKLNTGELFF | TGTGCCACCACGGACAAGTTGAACACCGGGGAGCTGTTTTTT
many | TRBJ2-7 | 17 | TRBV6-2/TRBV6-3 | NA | CASSYSFDTTTSYEQYF | TGTGCCAGCAGTTACTCGTTCGACACAACGACCTCCTACGAGCAGTACTTC
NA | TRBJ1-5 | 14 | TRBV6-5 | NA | CASSYGVSNQPQHF | TGTGCCAGCAGCTACGGGGTCAGCAATCAGCCCCAGCATTTT
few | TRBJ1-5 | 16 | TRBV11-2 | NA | CASSLDAQGPNQPQHF | TGTGCCAGCAGCTTAGATGCCCAGGGTCCCAATCAGCCCCAGCATTTT
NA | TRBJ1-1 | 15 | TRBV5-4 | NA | CASSLPGYTNTEAFF | TGTGCCAGCAGCTTGCCGGGGTACACTAACACTGAAGCTTTCTTT
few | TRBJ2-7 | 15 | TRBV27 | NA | CASSFIQDSSYEQYF | TGTGCCAGCAGTTTCATCCAGGACAGCTCCTACGAGCAGTACTTC
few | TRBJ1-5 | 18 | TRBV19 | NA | CASSLRPGFGAGNQPQHF | TGTGCCAGTAGTTTACGCCCGGGGTTTGGGGCCGGCAATCAGCCCCAGCATTTT
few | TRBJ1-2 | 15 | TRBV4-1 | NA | CASSQPTVGRNGYTF | TGCGCCAGCAGCCAACCGACGGTGGGGAGGAATGGCTACACCTTC
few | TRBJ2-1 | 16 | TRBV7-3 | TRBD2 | CASSLGLAGAPNEQFF | TGTGCCAGCAGCCTGGGACTAGCGGGGGCCCCTAATGAGCAGTTCTTC
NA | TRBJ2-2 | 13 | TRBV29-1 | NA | CSVGAANTGELFF | TGCAGCGTGGGGGCAGCGAACACCGGGGAGCTGTTTTTT
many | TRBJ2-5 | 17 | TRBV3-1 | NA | CASSQDSAALLQETQYF | TGTGCCAGCAGCCAAGACTCAGCGGCCCTCCTTCAAGAGACCCAGTACTTC
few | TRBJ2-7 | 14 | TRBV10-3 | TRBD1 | CAIKRTGGKSEQYF | TGTGCCATCAAGAGGACAGGGGGCAAGAGTGAGCAGTACTTC
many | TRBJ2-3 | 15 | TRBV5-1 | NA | CASSLEYTWADTQYF | TGCGCCAGCAGCTTGGAATACACATGGGCAGATACGCAGTATTTT
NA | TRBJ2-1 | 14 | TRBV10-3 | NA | CAISVRGDYNEQFF | TGTGCCATCAGTGTTCGGGGAGACTACAATGAGCAGTTCTTC
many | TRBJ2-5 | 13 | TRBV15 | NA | CATSRDWRETQYF | TGTGCCACCAGCAGAGATTGGAGGGAGACCCAGTACTTC
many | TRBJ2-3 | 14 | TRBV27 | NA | CASSLSDSTDTQYF | TGTGCCAGCAGTTTGTCAGATAGCACAGATACGCAGTATTTT
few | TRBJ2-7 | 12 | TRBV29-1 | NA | CSVTGAGDEQYF | TGCAGCGTTACGGGGGCCGGGGACGAGCAGTACTTC
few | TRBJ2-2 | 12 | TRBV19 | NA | CASTNMAGELFF | TGTGCCAGTACGAACATGGCCGGGGAGCTGTTTTTT
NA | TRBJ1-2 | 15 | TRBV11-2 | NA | CASSLARGAWGGYTF | TGTGCCAGCAGCCTCGCGCGGGGGGCCTGGGGAGGCTACACCTTC
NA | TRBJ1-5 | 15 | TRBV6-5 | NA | CASSYGGGGNQPQHF | TGTGCCAGCAGTTACGGGGGGGGAGGCAATCAGCCCCAGCATTTT
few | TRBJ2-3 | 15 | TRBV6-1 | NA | CASSDETGSTDTQYF | TGTGCCAGCAGTGATGAGACAGGTAGCACAGATACGCAGTATTTT
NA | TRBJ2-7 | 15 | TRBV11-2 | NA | CASSLDWAGAYEQYF | TGTGCCAGCAGCTTAGATTGGGCAGGGGCCTACGAGCAGTACTTC
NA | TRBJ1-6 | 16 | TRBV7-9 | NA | CASSPYAGRGNSPLHF | TGTGCCAGCAGCCCATACGCCGGCAGGGGTAATTCACCCCTCCACTTT
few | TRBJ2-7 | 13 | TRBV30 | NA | CACNRDEAYEQYF | TGTGCCTGTAACCGGGACGAAGCCTACGAGCAGTACTTC
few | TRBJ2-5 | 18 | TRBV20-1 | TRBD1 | CSARFPVDRGGGIETQYF | TGCAGTGCTAGATTCCCCGTCGACAGGGGGGGCGGAATAGAGACCCAGTACTTC
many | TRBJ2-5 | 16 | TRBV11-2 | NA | CASSLDNRAREETQYF | TGTGCCAGCAGCTTAGATAATAGGGCCAGGGAAGAGACCCAGTACTTC
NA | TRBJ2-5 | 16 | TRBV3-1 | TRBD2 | CASSHGLAGGPGTQYF | TGTGCCAGCAGCCACGGACTAGCGGGGGGGCCTGGGACCCAGTACTTC
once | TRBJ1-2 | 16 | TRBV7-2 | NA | CASSSHLGGSFYGYTF | TGTGCCAGCAGCTCCCACTTGGGCGGATCCTTCTATGGCTACACCTTC
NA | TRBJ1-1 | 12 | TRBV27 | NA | CASTPGAGRAFF | TGTGCCAGCACCCCGGGGGCAGGGCGAGCTTTCTTT
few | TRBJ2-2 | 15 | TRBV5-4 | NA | CASSTIDRNTGELFF | TGTGCCAGCAGCACAATAGACAGGAACACCGGGGAGCTGTTTTTT
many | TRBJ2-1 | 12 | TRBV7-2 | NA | CASSLGGGEQFF | TGTGCCAGCAGCTTAGGGGGCGGTGAGCAGTTCTTC
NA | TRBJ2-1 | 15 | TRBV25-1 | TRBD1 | CASSEGDRAYNEQFF | TGTGCCAGCAGTGAAGGGGACAGGGCTTACAATGAGCAGTTCTTC
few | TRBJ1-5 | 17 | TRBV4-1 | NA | CASSQEGRVSSNQPQHF | TGCGCCAGCAGCCAAGAAGGCCGGGTTTCGAGCAATCAGCCCCAGCATTTT
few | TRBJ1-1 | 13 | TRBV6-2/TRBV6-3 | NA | CASSYSRRAEAFF | TGTGCCAGCAGTTACTCCAGGCGTGCTGAAGCTTTCTTT
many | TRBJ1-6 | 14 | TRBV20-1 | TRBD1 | CSARGGQGASPLHF | TGCAGTGCTAGAGGGGGACAGGGGGCCTCACCCCTCCACTTT
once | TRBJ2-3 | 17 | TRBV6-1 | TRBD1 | CASSELAGTGGADTQYF | TGTGCCAGCAGCGAACTCGCCGGGACAGGGGGCGCAGATACGCAGTATTTT
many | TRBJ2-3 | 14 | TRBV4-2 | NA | CASSDGGLADTQYF | TGTGCCAGCAGCGACGGGGGCCTCGCAGATACGCAGTATTTT
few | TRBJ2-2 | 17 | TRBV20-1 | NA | CSARKLPAATNTGELFF | TGCAGTGCTAGAAAACTGCCAGCGGCTACGAACACCGGGGAGCTGTTTTTT
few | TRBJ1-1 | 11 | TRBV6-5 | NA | CVSMGSTEAFF | TGTGTATCAATGGGGTCCACTGAAGCTTTCTTT
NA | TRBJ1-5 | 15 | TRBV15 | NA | CATSRGGGVGQPQHF | TGTGCCACCAGCAGAGGTGGAGGGGTAGGACAGCCCCAGCATTTT
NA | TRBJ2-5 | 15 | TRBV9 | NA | CASSVTGTSKETQYF | TGTGCCAGCAGCGTAACCGGGACCAGCAAAGAGACCCAGTACTTC
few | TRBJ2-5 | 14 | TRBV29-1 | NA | CSVEVHGTRETQYF | TGCAGCGTTGAAGTTCACGGCACTAGGGAGACCCAGTACTTC
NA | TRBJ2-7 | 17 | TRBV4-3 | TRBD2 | CASSQGQTSVPGGEQYF | TGCGCCAGCAGCCAAGGCCAGACTAGCGTGCCAGGTGGGGAGCAGTACTTC
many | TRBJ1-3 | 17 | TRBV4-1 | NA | CASSPGRGGLSGNTIYF | TGCGCCAGCAGCCCCGGAAGGGGGGGGCTCTCTGGAAACACCATATATTTT
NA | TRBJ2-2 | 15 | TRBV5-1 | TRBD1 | CASSLGQGSPGELFF | TGCGCCAGCAGCTTAGGACAGGGTTCCCCCGGGGAGCTGTTTTTT
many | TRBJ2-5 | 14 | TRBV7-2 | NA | CASSSLGSIETQYF | TGTGCCAGCAGCTCCCTGGGGTCCATCGAGACCCAGTACTTC
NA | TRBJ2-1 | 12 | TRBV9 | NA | CASSPRDREQFF | TGTGCCAGCAGCCCCAGGGACCGGGAGCAGTTCTTC
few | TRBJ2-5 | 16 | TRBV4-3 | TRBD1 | CASSQGVAGGVETQYF | TGCGCCAGCAGCCAAGGGGTGGCAGGGGGCGTTGAGACCCAGTACTTC
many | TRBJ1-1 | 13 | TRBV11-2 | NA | CASSLEVNTEAFF | TGTGCCAGCAGCTTAGAAGTGAACACTGAAGCTTTCTTT
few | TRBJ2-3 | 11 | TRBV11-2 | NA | CASRSTDTQYF | TGTGCCAGCAGGAGCACAGATACGCAGTATTTT
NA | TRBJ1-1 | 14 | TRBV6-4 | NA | CASSDSVGTGQAFF | TGTGCCAGCAGTGATTCTGTAGGGACGGGACAAGCTTTCTTT
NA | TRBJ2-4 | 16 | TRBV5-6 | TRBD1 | CASSLGGTGAPYIQYF | TGTGCCAGCAGCTTGGGGGGGACAGGGGCGCCGTACATTCAGTACTTC
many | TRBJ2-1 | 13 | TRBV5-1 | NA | CASSPDGDNEQFF | TGCGCCAGCAGCCCGGACGGAGACAATGAGCAGTTCTTC
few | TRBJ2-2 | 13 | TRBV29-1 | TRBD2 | CTCGEGNTGELFF | TGCACCTGCGGGGAGGGGAACACCGGGGAGCTGTTTTTT
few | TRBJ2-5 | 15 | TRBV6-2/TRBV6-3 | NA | CASSTIRQLQETQYF | TGTGCCAGCAGTACCATCCGACAGCTTCAAGAGACCCAGTACTTC
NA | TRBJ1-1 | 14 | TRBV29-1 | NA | CSVPQGAMNTEAFF | TGCAGCGTGCCCCAGGGAGCTATGAACACTGAAGCTTTCTTT